The T cell receptor (beta chain) described here comes from a study of blood T cells in healthy people across ages. The CDR3 contains 12 residues. Germline V CDR1 and CDR2: SGHRS, YFSETQ. With 4 bases removed from V and 4 bases from J, the gap between germline ends came to 8 bases. Notes on the study in general: Versus aged donors, long-lived donors had higher diversity and more naive CD4+ cells.

In the case of this clonotype: Its specificity is unknown.

Using a J-beta primer mix together with a sample-barcoded 5' primer, a second PCR was run for about 6 to 12 cycles. TCRdb fed the 5' RACE reads into MiXCR, producing one record per CDR3 protein. The table records more than 1.4 million distinct CDR3 sequences, around two fifths of them present only once. Sequencing was done on a sample of blood. The gene calls are TRBV5-1 and TRBJ1-2, with D perhaps TRBD1 (5 bases). The clonotype originates from a young woman in good health. CDR3 amino acids: CASSGTRYGYTF. The CDR3 nucleotides are TGCGCCAGCAGCGGGACTCGCTATGGCTACACCTTC.